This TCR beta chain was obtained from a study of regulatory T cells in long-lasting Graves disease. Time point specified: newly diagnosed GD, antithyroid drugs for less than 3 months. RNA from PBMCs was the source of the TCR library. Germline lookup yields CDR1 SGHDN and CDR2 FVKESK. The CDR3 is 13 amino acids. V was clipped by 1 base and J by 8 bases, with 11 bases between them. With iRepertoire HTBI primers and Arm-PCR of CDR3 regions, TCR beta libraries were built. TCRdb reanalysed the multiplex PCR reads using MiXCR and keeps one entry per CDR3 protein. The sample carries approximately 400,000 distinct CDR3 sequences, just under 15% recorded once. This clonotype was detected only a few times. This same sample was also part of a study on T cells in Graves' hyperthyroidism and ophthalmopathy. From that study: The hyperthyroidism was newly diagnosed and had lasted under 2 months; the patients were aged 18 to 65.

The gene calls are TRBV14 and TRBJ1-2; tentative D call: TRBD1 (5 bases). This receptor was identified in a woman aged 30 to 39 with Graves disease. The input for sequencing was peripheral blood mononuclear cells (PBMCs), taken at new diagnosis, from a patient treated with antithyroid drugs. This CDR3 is CASSQGSRGGYTF. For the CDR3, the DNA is TGTGCCAGCAGCCAAGGAAGCCGGGGGGGCTACACCTTC.